The entry below describes one T cell receptor beta chain. Its target antigen remains unknown. No much larger clone exists at a distance of one base, and base qualities are not known. These data belong to a study of cytomegalovirus exposure and HLA in healthy donors (dated by TCRdb to the late 2010s). With regard to the full study: An earlier analysis of some 500 of the donors reported about 250 Gb of sequence data and about 100 million unique TCR beta sequences from some 180 million T cells. Using immunosequencing, the study profiled T cell repertoires from fewer than 850 subjects and related those repertoires to cytomegalovirus serostatus. All discovery cohort repertoires had been generated using a single sequencing platform. Donor age, sex, ethnicity and CMV serostatus were collected together with the repertoire data. Rather than drawing on any new phenotypic data, the later analysis identified candidate immune exposures from TCR beta sequences and the way those sequences occurred across donors. Along with the approximately 700-subject first cohort, a separate validation cohort of some 130 different subjects was used. HLA typing included class I and class II loci at four-digit resolution. The study aimed to test whether cataloging public T cell receptors could reveal signatures of past pathogen exposure. Among the approximately 400 genotyped donors, more than 70% belonged to the genetic ancestry cluster associated with self-reported Caucasian donors. Because of strong linkage in the cohort, roughly five DR-DQ haplotypes were treated as single units for association and clustering. High-throughput TCR immunosequencing, statistical association of individual TCRs with disease status, and machine learning were combined to predict cytomegalovirus infection status. The number of typed donors differed by locus: about 620-630 for A, B, C, DRB1 and DQB1; roughly 510 for DQA1; roughly 600 for DPA1; and roughly 470 for DPB1. Across around 400 genotyped donors of the cohort, an average of about 220,000 unique TCR beta nucleotide sequences per donor were sequenced, and 15% to 20% of those sequences were non-productive. An early release that covered several hundred HLA-typed donors contained 250 to 350 gigabases of sequencing data and 85 million to 100 million unique TCR sequences. An earlier analysis of 587 of the donors used high-throughput TCR beta sequencing to judge whether each TCR beta V gene segment behaved as functional or pseudogenic. A later genetic analysis used genome-wide SNP genotypes for 398 of the 666 donors, treating that subset as a discovery cohort. To study patterns of TCR occurrence, a later analysis re-analyzed previously published TCR beta repertoires from 700 or so donors and added high-resolution HLA genotyping.

Summary of the overall study and its limitations: V-gene and J-gene trimming of TCR beta chains was associated with a missense DCLRE1C variant in a later genetic analysis, and the association was replicated in an independent cohort. Most CMV-associated TCR beta chains appeared to be HLA-restricted in a later analysis, and the HLA associations seemed to be driven largely by CMV exposure. An earlier analysis of several hundred of the donors showed that most TCR beta V segments appeared in productive rearrangements either about 87% or about 30% of the time, which broadly matched IMGT annotations. In this cohort, only TCR beta chains were sequenced, and detectable features were limited by the absence of alpha or paired-chain data. Because some donors lacked HLA typing at each locus, the association tests relied only on the typed subset. According to the authors, the approach could potentially be generalized to other disease states and immunological phenotypes. According to a later analysis, TCR association rates differed among HLA loci, with DRB1 alleles showing the most associated TCRs and HLA-C alleles showing the fewest. According to a later genetic analysis, donors in an Asian-associated ancestry cluster had fewer N-insertions in productive TCRs than the approximately 700-donor mean. Assigning TCR associations to individual alleles was difficult when HLA alleles, especially DR and DQ, strongly co-occurred. In a later analysis, several top co-occurrence clusters were reported to appear linked to parvovirus B19, influenza, CMV and Epstein-Barr virus. In both the original and validation cohorts, the classifier was reported to diagnose cytomegalovirus status with high specificity and sensitivity. The study listed 150 to 200 TCR beta chains as associated with cytomegalovirus. Most TCR sequences were observed very rarely across donors, whereas some public TCRs were present in many individuals. In vitro tests confirmed that a few of the cytomegalovirus-associated TCR beta chains recognize cytomegalovirus antigens. A further reported finding was that TCR beta sequences accurately predicted the HLA-A and HLA-B alleles for most subjects in the first cohort. Sequencing depth was assumed to be roughly uniform across donors in the presence/absence analyses, though that assumption may not hold. A group of highly shared sequence variants was considered likely to be a technical artifact of the sequencing pipeline. In a later analysis, HLA-associated TCR beta chains showed more clonal expansion and lower generation probabilities than non-associated chains that were equally common. Linkage disequilibrium might explain the correlated functional status among segregating V segments, but an unknown experimental factor could not be ruled out. Approximately 18 rarely observed V segments, including chromosome 9 orphons, were excluded from the earlier analysis of approximately 600 of the donors because counts were too low. The 87-base-pair reads could not distinguish some IMGT-functional V segments, including TRBV6-2 and TRBV6-3, so those segments were excluded. At a false discovery rate of 0.05, a later analysis linked under 20,000 TCR beta sequences to specific HLA alleles. For the cohort, immune exposure information was limited to CMV serostatus.

From a lookup of the germline V gene, CDR1 and CDR2 are SQVTM and ANQGSEA. V and J lose 3 bases and 9 bases, and a span of 18 bases separates them. The CDR3 sequence holds 14 residues, the cysteine and phenylalanine included. Of the read, only the CDR3 DNA is kept; its 42 bases are in frame from base 1. The cohort was made up of approximately 700 healthy bone marrow donors. At the time of sampling, every cohort member was nominally healthy, though immune exposures that went unrecorded were likely present. The donor was CMV seronegative and belonged to the group of 350 or so seronegative cohort members. A peripheral blood sample was provided by each donor, and peripheral blood mononuclear cells were used for TCR beta sequencing. The Qiagen DNeasy Blood Extraction Kit was used to extract genomic DNA from the blood cell samples. Library generation was performed with the immunoSEQ multiplex PCR assay. For the multiplex PCR, a mixture combining 60 forward primers for TCR Vbeta segments and 13 reverse primers for TCR Jbeta segments was used. The CDR3 region of rearranged TCR beta genes was amplified from genomic DNA with a multiplex PCR assay. Amplified TCR beta libraries were sequenced as 87-base-pair reads on the Illumina HiSeq System. Per the source publication's procedure: Across the 700 or so repertoires, a later analysis counted some 81 million unique TCR beta chains, 9 million to 14 million of which were shared by at least two donors. Raw reads were error-corrected and collapsed into unique sequences with a nearest-neighbor algorithm that merged closely related sequences to remove PCR and sequencing errors. CDR3 sequences were aligned to IMGT reference sequences to assign V, D and J gene segments. For a sequence to be retained, at least a six-nucleotide match to both a V gene segment and a J gene segment was required. Rearrangements were called productive when the CDR3 lacked stop codons and stayed in frame with V and J; all others were non-productive. Following IMGT convention, CDR3 was defined as the stretch from the second conserved V-encoded cysteine up to the conserved J-encoded phenylalanine. In an earlier analysis of roughly 610 of the donors, sequences lacking an unambiguous match to a single V gene segment were excluded. An earlier analysis of a few hundred of the donors called V segments functional above 56.7% productive rearrangements and segregating when the between-donor standard deviation exceeded 5%. A statistical classification framework was built for diagnosing cytomegalovirus status from the catalog of TCR beta chain sequences. V and J gene assignment, in a later analysis, came from comparing TCR nucleotide sequences with IMGT/GENE-DB human TR gene sequences. The TCRdist pipeline was used in a later analysis to assign CDR3 sequences and most-parsimonious VDJ recombination scenarios. In a later analysis, every TCR beta chain was defined by the combination of its CDR3 amino acid sequence and its V-gene family, and reads without a unique V-gene family were dropped. In a later analysis, around 600 highly shared, low-generation-probability nucleotide sequences were removed to address suspected cross-contamination and a sequencing artifact. A later analysis calculated a clonal expansion index for each public chain from normalized within-repertoire ranks of inferred template counts. In a later analysis, generation probabilities were computed using a VDJ recombination model fitted to out-of-frame rearrangements, and the results were checked against IGoR. In a later analysis, TCR-TCR, TCR-HLA and TCR-CMV co-occurrence was scored with hypergeometric tests, and a repertoire-size bias correction was applied to TCR pairs. In a later analysis, false discovery rates were estimated by permuting HLA or CMV assignments 20 times. A later analysis grouped co-occurring TCRs with DBSCAN, adding TCRdist sequence similarity when clustering within HLA-allele-positive subsets. For co-occurrence clustering, repertoires with fewer than 30,000 or more than 120,000 public chains were excluded, along with 5 or 6 repertoires with anomalous nucleotide sharing. TCRdb holds this immuneACCESS table with in-frame rearrangements only. Some clones are missing; in checked studies, unresolved V genes explain under half, and the rest has no known cause. V and J calls and clone size are those listed in that table; D and trimming were worked out from the DNA. This sample lists approximately 190,000 clones; 70% to 85% were detected once. Roughly 0.098% of the sample lies in the top ten.

This TCR was sampled from a boy younger than 10 in good health and CMV-seronegative. This receptor chain uses TRBV29-1 and TRBJ2-1, and the D gene may be TRBD1, 5 bases matching. Sequencing used PBMCs. The CDR3 protein is CSVEGRASRGEQFF. The DNA sequence follows: TGCAGCGTTGAGGGCAGGGCAAGTCGTGGTGAGCAGTTCTTC.